The 21 T cell receptor beta chains listed next were all sequenced from one sample in a study of cytomegalovirus exposure and HLA in healthy donors (dated by TCRdb to about 2017). Library generation was performed with the immunoSEQ multiplex PCR assay. A mixture of 60 forward primers for TCR Vbeta segments and 13 reverse primers for TCR Jbeta segments was used in the multiplex PCR. TCRdb took over this immuneACCESS table, retaining in-frame rearrangements with V and J assigned. Such tables are incomplete; in checked studies, under half of the missing clones stem from an unresolved V gene, and the remainder is unexplained. Counted in this sample were roughly 280,000 clones; under 80% of them appeared once. The ten largest clones take up under 2.5% of the sample. Material for sequencing was PBMCs. Source of these receptors: a female donor in good health and CMV-seronegative.

This clone was picked up a small number of times. CDR3 DNA: TGTGCCAGCAGCGGACAGGGGCCGTTCACAGATACGCAGTATTTT. Residues: CASSGQGPFTDTQYF. The chain recombines TRBV9 with TRBJ2-3; 8 bases align to TRBD1. Germline CDR1 and CDR2: SGDLS and YYNGEE. V was clipped by 3 bases and J by 2 bases; unmatched bases: 5. This CDR3 has 15 residues.

This chain joins TRBV6-5 and TRBJ1-1; no definite D call. Germline CDR1 MNHEY, CDR2 SVGAGI. Trimming left V 2 bases short and J 1 base short, with 14 bases between. CDR3 length equals 16 residues. CDR3 loop: CASSYGRSLWNTEAFF. CDR3 nucleotides: TGTGCCAGCAGTTACGGCAGGTCTCTATGGAACACTGAAGCTTTCTTT.

The V call is TRBV5-1, the J call TRBJ1-1; the D gene is possibly TRBD1 (6 bases). The V end was cut by 0 bases, the J end by 5 bases, with 8 bases between. The CDR3 covers 13 residues. CDR1 and CDR2 (germline): SGHRS, YFSETQ. The CDR3 nucleotides are TGCGCCAGCAGCTTGGCGACAGGAACTGAAGCTTTCTTT. Translation gives CASSLATGTEAFF.

CDR3 region: CASSSYSYEQYF. In nucleotides, the CDR3 is TGTGCCAGCAGTTCTTACTCCTACGAGCAGTACTTC. The chain joins TRBV28 to TRBJ2-7; D remains unclear. V was cut by 4 bases and J by 0 bases, with 4 bases left in between. The CDR3 loop spans 12 amino acids. Germline V lookup: CDR1 MDHEN, CDR2 SYDVKM.

This chain joins TRBV21-1 and TRBJ2-1; TRBD2, as called in the table, went unchecked against the DNA. TRBV21-1 is termed a pseudogene. CDR3 length: 19 amino acids. The CDR3 loop is CASSKAGTSGRTSYNEQFF. CDR3 bases: TGTGCCAGCAGCAAAGCCGGGACTAGCGGGAGAACCTCCTACAATGAGCAGTTCTTC.

The gene calls are TRBV27 and TRBJ1-1; D not certain. Germline CDR1 reads MNHEY; CDR2 reads SMNVEV (reference sequence). The CDR3 runs 15 residues. V was trimmed by 5 bases and J by 4 bases, leaving 17 bases between them. The CDR3 loop is CASSPKLERGTEAFF. The CDR3 DNA follows: TGTGCCAGCAGTCCTAAACTCGAGCGCGGCACTGAAGCTTTCTTT.

This clone came up a few times. This sequence joins TRBV9 and TRBJ2-1; D remains ambiguous. V was clipped by 2 bases and J by 7 bases, with 10 bases between them. CDR3 size: 13 residues. Germline assignment: CDR1 SGDLS and CDR2 YYNGEE. The CDR3 spells CASSVSVENEQFF. As DNA, the CDR3 is TGTGCCAGCAGCGTTAGTGTAGAGAATGAGCAGTTCTTC.

This chain connects TRBV7-3 to TRBJ1-4; possible D gene TRBD1, 5 bases. The germline V gene has CDR1 SGHTA and CDR2 FQGTGA. Trimming removed 3 bases from V and 7 bases from J, with 9 bases in between. CDR3 length equals 13 residues. CDR3 nucleotide sequence: TGTGCCAGCAGCTTTGGCCAGGGTGAAAAACTGTTTTTT. Translated, it gives CASSFGQGEKLFF.

The gene calls are TRBV4-1 and TRBJ2-1; TRBD2 aligns across 9 bases. Unmatched junction bases numbered 9, after V lost 2 bases and J lost 1 base. The CDR3 totals 18 residues. Germline CDR1 is MGHRA and CDR2 is YSYEKL. For the CDR3, the DNA is TGCGCCAGCAGCCAACTTAGCGGGAGTCGTTTTTCCTACAATGAGCAGTTCTTC. Encoded protein: CASSQLSGSRFSYNEQFF.

The gene calls are TRBV2 and TRBJ1-1; 8 nucleotides agree with TRBD1. Germline V gene lookup returns CDR1 SNHLY and CDR2 FYNNEI. The V gene end was trimmed by 10 bases and the J gene end by 1 base; junction bases not matched to a gene: 11. CDR3 size: 15 residues. The CDR3 is CATRTGRGKNTEAFF. The CDR3 bases are TGTGCCACCCGGACAGGGCGGGGGAAGAACACTGAAGCTTTCTTT.

This clone was recorded a few times. The chain links TRBV5-1 to TRBJ2-1; 10 nucleotides align to TRBD2. Trimming removed 2 bases from V and 4 bases from J; junction bases left unmatched: 6. The germline CDR1 and CDR2 sequences are SGHRS and YFSETQ. The CDR3 runs 16 residues. CDR3 sequence (DNA): TGCGCCAGCAGCTTAACAGCGGGAGGGCCATACAATGAGCAGTTCTTC. Translating it yields CASSLTAGGPYNEQFF.

As concerns this clone: A junction end diverges from the germline sequence, so it may reflect a read error. The chain combines TRBV7-9 with TRBJ2-1; the D gene is possibly TRBD1 (7 bases). Germline CDR1 and CDR2: SEHNR and FQNEAQ (reference sequence). CDR3 length equals 13 residues. The CDR3 sequence: CSSRGASYNEQFF. The DNA for the CDR3 is TGTTCCAGCAGGGGGGCTTCCTACAATGAGCAGTTCTTC.

The V call is TRBV13, the J call TRBJ2-3; 7 bases agree with TRBD2. The V gene end was trimmed by 1 base and the J gene end by 4 bases; junction bases not matched to a gene: 11. Per the germline V gene, CDR1 is PRHDT and CDR2 is FYEKMQ (reference sequence). This CDR3 comprises 17 residues. CDR3 loop: CASSLVSWSAGADTQYF. CDR3 coding DNA: TGTGCCAGCAGCTTAGTTTCTTGGTCTGCGGGGGCAGATACGCAGTATTTT.

This clone was observed a single time. The V gene is TRBV7-9, the J gene TRBJ2-7; D gene unclear. This CDR3 contains 15 residues. Germline-derived CDR1 and CDR2 are SEHNR and FQNEAQ (reference sequence). Trimming left V 6 bases short and J 0 bases short, with 15 bases between. The CDR3 reads CASSSRSEYSYEQYF. The DNA for the CDR3 is TGTGCCAGCAGTTCCCGGTCTGAGTACTCCTACGAGCAGTACTTC. The entire variable domain, with the rest obtained from reference TRBV7-9 and TRBJ2-7, is as follows: DTGVSQNPRHKITKRGQNVTFRCDPISEHNRLYWYRQTLGQGPEFLTYFQNEAQLEKSRLLSDRFSAERPKGSFSTLEIQRTEQGDSAMYLCASSSRSEYSYEQYFGPGTRLTVT.

V usage is TRBV5-6 and J usage is TRBJ1-5; TRBD1 might be the D (5 bases). The CDR3 is 13 amino acids. Germline values: CDR1 SGHDT, CDR2 YYEEEE. Deletions cut 2 bases from V and 7 bases from J, with 10 bases between. This chain's CDR3 is CASSFRVGQPQHF. The CDR3 DNA reads TGTGCCAGCAGCTTCAGGGTGGGACAGCCCCAGCATTTT.

V and J are TRBV6-5 and TRBJ2-7; TRBD1 matches at 8 bases. With V trimmed by 5 bases and J by 3 bases, 6 bases remained unmatched. From germline, CDR1 is MNHEY and CDR2 SVGAGI. This CDR3 region has 14 residues. CDR3 bases: TGTGCCAGCAGTAGAGGACAGGGAGGCTACGAGCAGTACTTC. Translating it yields CASSRGQGGYEQYF.

The V call is TRBV28, the J call TRBJ1-5; 7 bases agree with TRBD1. Germline trimming cut 5 bases from V and 4 bases from J; bases unmatched to any gene: 8. In germline, CDR1 is MDHEN, CDR2 SYDVKM. CDR3 length: 15 amino acids. The CDR3 is CASSIETGWNQPQHF. Written as DNA, the CDR3 is TGTGCCAGCAGTATAGAGACAGGGTGGAATCAGCCCCAGCATTTT.

The rearrangement uses TRBV11-3 and TRBJ1-3; no clear D gene. Germline V lookup: CDR1 SGHNT, CDR2 YENEEA. V dropped 2 bases and J dropped 8 bases, with 4 bases sitting between them. This CDR3 has 11 residues. The CDR3 coding sequence is TGTGCCAGCAGCTTACGTGACACCATATATTTT. This codes for CASSLRDTIYF.

The chain uses TRBV6-6 and TRBJ1-2; D perhaps matches TRBD1 (5 bases). CDR3 length: 15 residues. Per germline, CDR1 MNHNY and CDR2 SVGAGI (reference sequence). V was cut by 0 bases and J by 6 bases, with 14 bases left in between. CDR3 bases: TGTGCCAGCAGTTACTCAGCGGGGGGGAGGGATGGCTACACCTTC. This encodes CASSYSAGGRDGYTF.

The chain combines TRBV9 with TRBJ2-3, with D maybe TRBD1 (5 bases). V dropped 1 base and J dropped 1 base, with 19 bases sitting between them. The CDR3 spans 18 residues. The germline V gene encodes CDR1 SGDLS and CDR2 YYNGEE. Here the CDR3 reads CASSVTRRGSGRTDTQYF. CDR3 in DNA: TGTGCCAGCAGCGTAACTCGAAGGGGCTCGGGCCGCACAGATACGCAGTATTTT. Full variable domain (outside the CDR3, taken from reference TRBV9 and TRBJ2-3): DSGVTQTPKHLITATGQRVTLRCSPRSGDLSVYWYQQSLDQGLQFLIQYYNGEERAKGNILERFSAQQFPDLHSELNLSSLELGDSALYFCASSVTRRGSGRTDTQYFGPGTRLTVL.

This clone appeared a single time. At the DNA level, this CDR3 is encoded by other sequences in the same sample as well. The rearrangement joins TRBV27 to TRBJ1-1, with 7 positions matching TRBD1. The V gene end was trimmed by 6 bases and the J gene end by 8 bases; junction bases not matched to a gene: 12. Germline V gene lookup returns CDR1 MNHEY and CDR2 SMNVEV (reference sequence). The CDR3 loop spans 14 amino acids. The DNA for the CDR3 is TGTGCCAGCAGCTTCGGGGCAGGGGGTGCCGAAGCTTTCTTT. Protein sequence: CASSFGAGGAEAFF.